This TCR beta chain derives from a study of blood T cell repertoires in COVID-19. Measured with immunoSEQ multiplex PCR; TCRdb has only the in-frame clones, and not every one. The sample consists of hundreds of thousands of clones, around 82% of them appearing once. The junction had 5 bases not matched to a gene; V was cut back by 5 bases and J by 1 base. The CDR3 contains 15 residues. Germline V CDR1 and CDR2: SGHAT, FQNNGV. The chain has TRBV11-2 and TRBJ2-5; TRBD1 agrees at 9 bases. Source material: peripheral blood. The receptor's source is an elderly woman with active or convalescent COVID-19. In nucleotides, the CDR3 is TGTGCCAGCAGCACTGTACAGGGGGCCCAAGAGACCCAGTACTTC. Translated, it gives CASSTVQGAQETQYF. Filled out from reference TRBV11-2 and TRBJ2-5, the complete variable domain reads EAGVAQSPRYKIIEKRQSVAFWCNPISGHATLYWYQQILGQGPKLLIQFQNNGVVDDSQLPKDRFSAERLKGVDSTLKIQPAKLEDSAVYLCASSTVQGAQETQYFGPGTRLLVL.